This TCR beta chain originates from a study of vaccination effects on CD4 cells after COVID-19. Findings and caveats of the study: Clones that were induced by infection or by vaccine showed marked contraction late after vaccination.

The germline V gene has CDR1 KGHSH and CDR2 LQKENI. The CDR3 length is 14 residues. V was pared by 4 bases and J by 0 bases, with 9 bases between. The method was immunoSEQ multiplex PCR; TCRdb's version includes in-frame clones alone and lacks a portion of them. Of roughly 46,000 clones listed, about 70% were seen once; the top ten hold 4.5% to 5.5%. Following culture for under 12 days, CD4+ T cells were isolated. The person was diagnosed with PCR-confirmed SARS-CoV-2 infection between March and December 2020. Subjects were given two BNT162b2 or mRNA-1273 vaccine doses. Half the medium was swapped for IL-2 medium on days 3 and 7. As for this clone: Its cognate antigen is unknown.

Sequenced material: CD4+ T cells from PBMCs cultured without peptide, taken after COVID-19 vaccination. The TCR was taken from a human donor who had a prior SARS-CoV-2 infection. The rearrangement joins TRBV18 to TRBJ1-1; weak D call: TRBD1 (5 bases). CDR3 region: CASSQQVVNTEAFF. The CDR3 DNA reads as TGTGCCAGCTCACAACAGGTTGTGAACACTGAAGCTTTCTTT.